Listed below are T cell receptor beta chains from one sample, sequenced in a study of cytomegalovirus exposure and HLA in healthy donors. The assay was immunoSEQ multiplex PCR, and TCRdb's table has in-frame clones only and misses some. The sample has about 170,000 clones, just under 80% seen once. Sequenced material: PBMCs. All receptors derive from a woman aged 45-59 years in good health and CMV-seropositive. Each CDR3 is given with its conserved first and last residue. A D gene is named only where the DNA matches it firmly. Part of the rows lack a size; the others show once, few, many or a class for expanded clones.

CDR3aa: CASSRGTSTDTQYF
CDR3nt: TGTGCCAGCAGCCGGGGGACCAGCACAGATACGCAGTATTTT
j_gene: TRBJ2-3
v_gene: TRBV9
abundance: NA
d_gene: NA

CDR3aa: CASSFGAGEAFF
CDR3nt: TGTGCCAGCAGTTTTGGGGCAGGGGAAGCTTTCTTT
j_gene: TRBJ1-1
v_gene: TRBV27
abundance: NA
d_gene: NA

CDR3aa: CAWSGTVRTPLHF
CDR3nt: TGTGCCTGGAGTGGGACAGTCAGAACACCCCTCCACTTT
j_gene: TRBJ1-6
v_gene: TRBV30
abundance: NA
d_gene: NA

CDR3aa: CASSELTGGEKLFF
CDR3nt: TGTGCCAGCAGTGAACTGACAGGGGGTGAAAAACTGTTTTTT
j_gene: TRBJ1-4
v_gene: TRBV2
abundance: NA
d_gene: TRBD1

CDR3aa: CASSFRTSGIDEQFF
CDR3nt: TGTGCCAGCAGCTTCCGGACTAGCGGGATAGATGAGCAGTTCTTC
j_gene: TRBJ2-1
v_gene: TRBV13
abundance: NA
d_gene: TRBD2

CDR3aa: CASSIRAGNQETQYF
CDR3nt: TGTGCCAGTAGTATTCGGGCGGGAAATCAAGAGACCCAGTACTTC
j_gene: TRBJ2-5
v_gene: TRBV19
abundance: NA
d_gene: NA

CDR3aa: CASSPITAGTEAFF
CDR3nt: TGTGCCAGCTCACCTATCACAGCCGGCACTGAAGCTTTCTTT
j_gene: TRBJ1-1
v_gene: TRBV18
abundance: NA
d_gene: NA

CDR3aa: CASSPSQGRTEAFF
CDR3nt: TGTGCCAGCTCACCATCCCAGGGAAGGACTGAAGCTTTCTTT
j_gene: TRBJ1-1
v_gene: TRBV18
abundance: NA
d_gene: NA

CDR3aa: CASSSPGSPRNQPQHF
CDR3nt: TGTGCCAGTAGTTCTCCCGGGAGCCCTAGGAATCAGCCCCAGCATTTT
j_gene: TRBJ1-5
v_gene: TRBV19
abundance: NA
d_gene: NA

CDR3aa: CASSPPTGVYTGELFF
CDR3nt: TGTGCCAGCAGTCCCCCAACAGGGGTGTACACCGGGGAGCTGTTTTTT
j_gene: TRBJ2-2
v_gene: TRBV28
abundance: NA
d_gene: TRBD1

CDR3aa: CASSLVPLSDRRLNYEQYF
CDR3nt: TGTGCCAGCAGCTTAGTCCCTTTGTCGGACAGGCGGCTAAACTACGAGCAGTACTTC
j_gene: TRBJ2-7
v_gene: TRBV11-3
abundance: NA
d_gene: TRBD1

CDR3aa: CASSSRTSGGADTQYF
CDR3nt: TGTGCCAGCAGTTCCCGGACTAGCGGGGGCGCAGATACGCAGTATTTT
j_gene: TRBJ2-3
v_gene: TRBV27
abundance: NA
d_gene: TRBD2

CDR3aa: CASSMGLAGPGELFF
CDR3nt: TGTGCCAGTAGTATGGGACTAGCGGGTCCCGGGGAGCTGTTTTTT
j_gene: TRBJ2-2
v_gene: TRBV19
abundance: once
d_gene: TRBD2

CDR3aa: CASTWLPGQGMDGYTF
CDR3nt: TGCGCCAGCACCTGGTTGCCGGGACAGGGGATGGATGGCTACACCTTC
j_gene: TRBJ1-2
v_gene: TRBV4-1
abundance: NA
d_gene: TRBD1

CDR3aa: CAWSAGLGANVLTF
CDR3nt: TGTGCCTGGAGCGCCGGTCTTGGGGCCAACGTCCTGACTTTC
j_gene: TRBJ2-6
v_gene: TRBV30
abundance: NA
d_gene: NA

CDR3aa: CASSRFTGAGGNTIYF
CDR3nt: TGTGCCAGCAGTCGATTTACAGGAGCCGGTGGAAACACCATATATTTT
j_gene: TRBJ1-3
v_gene: TRBV5-4
abundance: NA
d_gene: NA

CDR3aa: CSVVYGQGPYNEQFF
CDR3nt: TGCAGCGTTGTGTACGGACAGGGGCCCTACAATGAGCAGTTCTTC
j_gene: TRBJ2-1
v_gene: TRBV29-1
abundance: few
d_gene: TRBD1

CDR3aa: CASSVVPVSSAGELFF
CDR3nt: TGTGCCAGCAGCGTAGTACCCGTGTCGTCGGCCGGGGAGCTGTTTTTT
j_gene: TRBJ2-2
v_gene: TRBV9
abundance: NA
d_gene: NA

CDR3aa: CSVSGTVYDEQFF
CDR3nt: TGCAGCGTGTCCGGGACAGTTTACGATGAGCAGTTCTTC
j_gene: TRBJ2-1
v_gene: TRBV29-1
abundance: NA
d_gene: TRBD1

CDR3aa: CASSQEAGQAKDTQYF
CDR3nt: TGCGCCAGCAGCCAAGAAGCCGGACAAGCGAAAGATACGCAGTATTTT
j_gene: TRBJ2-3
v_gene: TRBV4-1
abundance: few
d_gene: NA